This TCR beta chain was identified during a study of blood T cells in healthy people across ages. Study-wide results and limits: Since the PBMCs were unsorted, naive and antigen-experienced cells could not be conclusively compared. Researchers judged that diversity estimates from one million T cells fell short of true values.

Sample donors were healthy Caucasian individuals that came from Russia, aged 6 to 90. Concerning this clonotype: Its antigen is still unknown.

V lost 0 bases and J lost 6, with 12 bases in between. This CDR3 contains 15 residues. Germline-derived CDR1 and CDR2 are SGHVS and FQNEAQ. PCR was performed a second time for roughly 7 to 11 cycles using a sample-barcoded 5' primer and a J-beta primer mix. TCRdb reanalysed the 5' RACE reads using MiXCR and keeps one entry per CDR3 protein. The data show about 1,800,000 distinct CDR3 sequences, about 28% seen once. Sequenced sample: blood. This clonotype originated in a woman under 40 in good health. The V call is TRBV7-8, the J call TRBJ1-5; D unclear. In nucleotides, the CDR3 is TGTGCCAGCAGCTTAGCGGGTGGGGAGGGTCAGCCCCAGCATTTT. Translated: CASSLAGGEGQPQHF.